Listed below are T cell receptor beta chains from one sample, sequenced in a study of shared clonotypes between healthy human individuals. Data came from immunoSEQ multiplex PCR; TCRdb stores just in-frame clones and leaves some out. The sample lists 2,500,000 or so clones, 80% to 95% occurring once. The sequencing sample was made of naive CD4+ T cells from PBMCs. These receptors came from a man between 18 and 35 years old in good health. Some clones in this sample may be carry-over from other donors' samples. Each CDR3 is given with its conserved first and last residue. A D gene is named only where the DNA matches it firmly. Clone sizes are given selectively: once, few, many, or a class where the clone is expanded.

V	J	D	size	CDR3	DNA
TRBV19	TRBJ2-2	.	.	CASNAWAVNTGELFF	TGTGCCAGTAATGCTTGGGCAGTGAACACCGGGGAGCTGTTTTTT
TRBV19	TRBJ2-3	.	.	CASRERGGTDTQYF	TGTGCCAGTAGGGAACGGGGCGGCACAGATACGCAGTATTTT
TRBV7-9	TRBJ2-5	TRBD1	.	CASSPRTGGKETQYF	TGTGCCAGCAGCCCCCGGACAGGTGGTAAAGAGACCCAGTACTTC
TRBV7-6	TRBJ1-4	.	.	CASSPGWRQPNEKLFF	TGTGCCAGCAGCCCTGGGTGGCGGCAGCCTAATGAAAAACTGTTTTTT
TRBV4-3	TRBJ1-1	TRBD1	.	CASSHKGQVNTEAFF	TGCGCCAGCAGCCATAAGGGACAGGTGAACACTGAAGCTTTCTTT
TRBV5-1	TRBJ2-1	.	.	CASSLASGAYNEQFF	TGCGCCAGCAGCTTGGCCTCCGGGGCATACAATGAGCAGTTCTTC
TRBV7-2	TRBJ2-2	.	few	CASSLGGNTGELFF	TGTGCCAGCAGCTTAGGTGGGAACACCGGGGAGCTGTTTTTT
TRBV30	TRBJ2-3	.	.	CAWSEIPSSDTQYF	TGTGCCTGGAGTGAAATACCCAGTTCAGATACGCAGTATTTT
TRBV5-5	TRBJ1-1	.	.	CASSLLGNVNTEAFF	TGTGCCAGCAGCTTGCTAGGGAACGTCAACACTGAAGCTTTCTTT
TRBV6-1	TRBJ2-3	TRBD1	.	CASSDPGFQGALVGDTQYF	TGTGCCAGCAGTGACCCGGGATTTCAGGGGGCGCTAGTCGGGGATACGCAGTATTTT
TRBV7-2	TRBJ2-3	.	.	CASSSLRGLGTQYF	TGTGCCAGCAGCTCCTTGCGAGGACTCGGCACGCAGTATTTT
TRBV5-1	TRBJ2-7	.	.	CASKLGDRQTSYEQYF	TGCGCCAGCAAGCTTGGGGACCGACAGACTTCCTACGAGCAGTACTTC
TRBV6-6	TRBJ1-2	.	once	CASSISKDPRGYTF	TGTGCCAGCAGTATATCTAAGGACCCGAGGGGCTACACCTTC
TRBV18	TRBJ1-2	.	.	CASSPKGARLGDYGYTF	TGTGCCAGCTCACCCAAGGGCGCCCGGCTTGGGGACTATGGCTACACCTTC
TRBV5-1	TRBJ2-5	.	.	CASSLGLQETQYF	TGCGCCAGCAGCTTGGGTCTCCAAGAGACCCAGTACTTC